The 3 T cell receptor beta chains below were found in one sample sequenced in a study of technical replicates of blood from a handful of donors (dated by TCRdb to 2017 to 2019). Library construction relied on the immunoSEQ multiplex PCR assay. This immuneACCESS table, as held by TCRdb, lists in-frame sequences with V and J called but not all clones. Of the missing ones, under half trace to an unresolved V gene in checked studies; the others have no known cause. Here the sample has just over 60,000 clones; about 89% occur a single time. The ten largest clones add up to 5.2% of the sample. Sequencing input: PBMCs. The origin of the receptors is a human donor in good health. Some clones in this sample may be carry-over from other donors' samples.

The rearrangement uses TRBV28 and TRBJ2-5, with D unresolved. The CDR3 runs 14 residues. CDR1 and CDR2 from the germline V gene are MDHEN and SYDVKM. V was trimmed by 3 bases and J by 0 bases, leaving 8 bases between them. DNA for the CDR3: TGTGCCAGCAGTTTGCGTCTGTACCAAGAGACCCAGTACTTC. Residues: CASSLRLYQETQYF.

The CDR3 protein is CASSAGGTNEKLFF. CDR3 nucleotide sequence: TGTGCCAGCAGTGCAGGGGGAACTAATGAAAAACTGTTTTTT. The genes are TRBV6-1 and TRBJ1-4, with 7 bases lining up with TRBD1. There are 14 residues in the CDR3. V shed 4 bases, J shed 1 base, and the junction held 0 bases outside the gene matches. The germline V gene encodes CDR1 MNHNS and CDR2 SASEGT.

The chain combines TRBV6-1 with TRBJ1-2; weak D call: TRBD1 (5 bases). From germline, CDR1 is MNHNS and CDR2 SASEGT. Deletions cut 6 bases from V and 5 bases from J, with 13 bases between. The CDR3 is 13 amino acids. For the CDR3, the DNA is TGTGCCAGCAGCACAGGATTAGGTTATGGCTACACCTTC. This gives the protein CASSTGLGYGYTF.